The rows below give T cell receptor beta chains drawn from one sample of a study of vaccination effects on CD4 cells after COVID-19. These receptors have no identified antigens. TCRdb's copy holds only in-frame clones and misses some; the assay was immunoSEQ multiplex PCR. The table has tens of thousands of clones, about four fifths seen once. The source material was CD4+ T cells from PBMCs cultured with SARS-CoV-2 spike peptides, sampled before COVID-19 vaccination. These receptors all stem from a human donor who received a COVID-19 vaccine. Both conserved end residues are part of each CDR3. D genes are given only for firm matches. A row's size may be missing; if present it is once, few, many or a size class.

V gene	D gene	J gene	clone size	CDR3 protein	CDR3 DNA
TRBV7-2	TRBD1	TRBJ1-4	NA	CASSPQGGRGNEKLFF	TGTGCCAGCAGCCCCCAGGGGGGCAGGGGTAATGAAAAACTGTTTTTT
TRBV18	NA	TRBJ2-3	NA	CASSPGTDTQYF	TGTGCCAGCTCACCAGGCACAGATACGCAGTATTTT
TRBV5-1	TRBD2	TRBJ2-2	few	CASSPGLAGNTGELFF	TGCGCCAGCAGCCCGGGACTAGCGGGGAACACCGGGGAGCTGTTTTTT
TRBV2	TRBD1	TRBJ1-3	once	CASSEAGQGGNTIYF	TGTGCCAGCAGTGAAGCGGGACAGGGCGGAAACACCATATATTTT
TRBV7-2	NA	TRBJ1-5	NA	CASSLRPGQPQHF	TGTGCCAGCAGCTTAAGGCCCGGTCAGCCCCAGCATTTT
TRBV6-2/TRBV6-3	NA	TRBJ1-5	few	CASSYTGNQPQHF	TGTGCCAGCAGTTACACGGGGAATCAGCCCCAGCATTTT
TRBV23-1	NA	TRBJ1-3	NA	CASSQLGGPGNTIYF	TGCGCCAGCAGTCAATTGGGAGGACCTGGAAACACCATATATTTT
TRBV5-6	NA	TRBJ2-3	NA	CASSLVKTPGPDTQYF	TGTGCCAGCAGCTTGGTTAAGACCCCAGGGCCAGATACGCAGTATTTT
TRBV18	NA	TRBJ2-1	NA	CASSPSRGLSYNEQFF	TGTGCCAGCTCACCTAGTAGGGGCCTCTCCTACAATGAGCAGTTCTTC
TRBV6-5	TRBD2	TRBJ2-5	NA	CASSSRTSGQETQYF	TGTGCCAGCAGTTCCAGGACTAGCGGACAAGAGACCCAGTACTTC
TRBV5-1	NA	TRBJ2-2	NA	CASSLGPGGESGELFF	TGCGCCAGCAGCTTGGGACCCGGCGGGGAATCCGGGGAGCTGTTTTTT
TRBV6-5	NA	TRBJ2-1	NA	CASSPSVYNEQFF	TGTGCCAGCAGCCCCTCGGTTTACAATGAGCAGTTCTTC
TRBV6-5	NA	TRBJ1-5	few	CASSPGHQPQHF	TGTGCCAGCAGCCCGGGTCATCAGCCCCAGCATTTT
TRBV9	TRBD1	TRBJ2-3	NA	CASSPKGGQGVDTQYF	TGTGCCAGCAGCCCGAAAGGGGGACAGGGCGTAGATACGCAGTATTTT